This T cell receptor beta chain derives from a study of control samples from healthy donors and cancer patients. The germline gives CDR1 MGHRA, CDR2 YSYEKL. The V and J ends lost 3 bases and 2 bases respectively, with 17 bases between them. CDR3 length equals 16 residues. Sequencing used immunoSEQ multiplex PCR; TCRdb keeps in-frame clones, though not all of them. This table holds around 76,000 clones, about 93% found once. The sample comprised blood. The chain carries TRBV4-1 and TRBJ2-7; D may be TRBD2 (6 bases). The TCR was taken from a woman aged 40 to 49 in good health. CDR3 sequence: CASSHPPGGSPYEQYF. The CDR3 DNA reads as TGCGCCAGCAGCCACCCCCCCGGAGGGAGTCCCTACGAGCAGTACTTC.